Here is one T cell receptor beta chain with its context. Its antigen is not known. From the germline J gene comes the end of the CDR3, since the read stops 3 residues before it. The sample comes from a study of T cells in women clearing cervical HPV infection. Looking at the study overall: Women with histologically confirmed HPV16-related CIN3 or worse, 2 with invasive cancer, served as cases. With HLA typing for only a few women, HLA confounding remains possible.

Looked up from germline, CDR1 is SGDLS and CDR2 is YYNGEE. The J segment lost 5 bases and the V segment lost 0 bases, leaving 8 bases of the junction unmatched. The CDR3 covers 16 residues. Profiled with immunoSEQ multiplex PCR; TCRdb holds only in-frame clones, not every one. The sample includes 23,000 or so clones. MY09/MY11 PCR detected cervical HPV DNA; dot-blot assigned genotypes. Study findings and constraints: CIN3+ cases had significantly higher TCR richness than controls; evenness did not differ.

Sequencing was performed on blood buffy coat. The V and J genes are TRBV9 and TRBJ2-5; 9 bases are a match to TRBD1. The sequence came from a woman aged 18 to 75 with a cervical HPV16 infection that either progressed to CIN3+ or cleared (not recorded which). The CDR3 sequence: CASSVAGTGMTETQYF. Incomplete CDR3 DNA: TGTGCCAGCAGCGTAGCTGGGACAGGGATGACGGAGACC.